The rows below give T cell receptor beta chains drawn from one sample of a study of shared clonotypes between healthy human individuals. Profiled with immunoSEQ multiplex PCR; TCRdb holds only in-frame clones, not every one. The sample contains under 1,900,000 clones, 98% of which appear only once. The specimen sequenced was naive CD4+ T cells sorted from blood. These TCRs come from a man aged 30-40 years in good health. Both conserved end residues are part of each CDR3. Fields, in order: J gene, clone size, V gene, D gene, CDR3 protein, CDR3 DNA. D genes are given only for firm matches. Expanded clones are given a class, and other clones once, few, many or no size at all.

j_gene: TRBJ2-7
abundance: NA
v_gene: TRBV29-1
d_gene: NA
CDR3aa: CSVEKGLGPYEQYF
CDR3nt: TGCAGCGTTGAAAAGGGATTGGGTCCCTACGAGCAGTACTTC

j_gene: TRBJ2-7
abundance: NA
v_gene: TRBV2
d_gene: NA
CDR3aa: CARGFNGEQYF
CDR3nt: TGTGCCAGGGGATTTAATGGGGAGCAGTACTTC

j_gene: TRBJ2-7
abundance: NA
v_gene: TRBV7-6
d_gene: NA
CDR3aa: CASSLASTPSYEQYF
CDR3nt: TGTGCCAGCAGCTTAGCGAGCACGCCGTCCTACGAGCAGTACTTC

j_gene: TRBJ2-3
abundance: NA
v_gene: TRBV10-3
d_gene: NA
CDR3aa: CAISIGDSTDTQYF
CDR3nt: TGTGCCATCAGTATCGGGGACAGCACAGATACGCAGTATTTT

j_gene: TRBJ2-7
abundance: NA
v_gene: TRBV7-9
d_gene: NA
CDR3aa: CATGGRASYEQYF
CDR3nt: TGTGCCACGGGGGGCAGGGCTAGCTACGAGCAGTACTTC

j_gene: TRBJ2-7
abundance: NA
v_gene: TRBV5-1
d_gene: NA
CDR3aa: CASSPWEGGLYEQYF
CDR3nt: TGCGCCAGCAGCCCCTGGGAGGGGGGGCTCTACGAGCAGTACTTC

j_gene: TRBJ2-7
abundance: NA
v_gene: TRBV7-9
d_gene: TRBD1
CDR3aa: CASSLALGQGAHEQYF
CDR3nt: TGTGCCAGCAGCTTAGCGCTTGGACAGGGCGCCCACGAGCAGTACTTC

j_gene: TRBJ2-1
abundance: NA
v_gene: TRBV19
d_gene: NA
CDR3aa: CASSILADDNEQFF
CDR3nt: TGTGCCAGTAGTATACTAGCAGATGACAATGAGCAGTTCTTC

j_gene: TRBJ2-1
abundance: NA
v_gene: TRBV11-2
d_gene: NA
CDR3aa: CASSSLGRTGSVEQFF
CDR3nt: TGTGCCAGCAGCTCCTTAGGTAGAACGGGGAGTGTTGAGCAGTTCTTC

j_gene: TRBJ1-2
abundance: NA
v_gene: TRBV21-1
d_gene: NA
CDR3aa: CASHDQSYGYTF
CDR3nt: TGTGCCAGCCATGACCAGTCCTATGGCTACACCTTC

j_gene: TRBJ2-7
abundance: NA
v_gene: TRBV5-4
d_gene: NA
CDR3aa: CASSLGQNKYEQYF
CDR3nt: TGTGCCAGCAGCTTGGGACAGAATAAGTACGAGCAGTACTTC

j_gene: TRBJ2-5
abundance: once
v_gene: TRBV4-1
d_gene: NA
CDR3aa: CASSQVLALETQYF
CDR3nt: TGCGCCAGCAGCCAGGTACTTGCCCTAGAGACCCAGTACTTC

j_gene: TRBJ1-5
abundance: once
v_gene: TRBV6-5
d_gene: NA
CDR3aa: CASSNDRNQPQHF
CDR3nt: TGTGCCAGCAGCAACGACCGAAATCAGCCCCAGCATTTT

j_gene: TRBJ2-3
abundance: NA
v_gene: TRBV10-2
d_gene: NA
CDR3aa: CASSDQGEMDTQYF
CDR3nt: TGCGCCAGCAGTGATCAGGGTGAAATGGATACGCAGTATTTT

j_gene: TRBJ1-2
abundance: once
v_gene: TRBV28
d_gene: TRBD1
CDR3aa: CANMGQNYGYTF
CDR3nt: TGTGCCAACATGGGACAGAACTATGGCTACACCTTC

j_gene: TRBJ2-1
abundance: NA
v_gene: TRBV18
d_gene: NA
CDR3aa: CASSPGGVDYEQFF
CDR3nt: TGTGCCAGCTCACCAGGGGGAGTAGACTATGAGCAGTTCTTC

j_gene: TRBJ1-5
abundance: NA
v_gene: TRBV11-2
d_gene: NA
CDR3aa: CASSLEPRGRDNQPQHF
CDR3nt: TGTGCCAGCAGCTTAGAGCCGAGAGGTAGGGACAATCAGCCCCAGCATTTT

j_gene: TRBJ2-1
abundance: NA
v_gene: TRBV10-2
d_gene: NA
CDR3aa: CASSETLRGLADSSYNEQFF
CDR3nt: TGCGCCAGCAGTGAGACCCTACGAGGGCTAGCGGACAGCTCCTACAATGAGCAGTTCTTC

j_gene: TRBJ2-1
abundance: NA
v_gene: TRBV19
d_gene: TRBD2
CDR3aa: CASRKAGATYNEQFF
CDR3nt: TGTGCCAGTAGAAAAGCGGGGGCGACCTACAATGAGCAGTTCTTC

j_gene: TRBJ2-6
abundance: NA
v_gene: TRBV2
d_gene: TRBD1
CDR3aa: CASRATGSPVLTF
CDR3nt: TGTGCCAGCAGAGCGACAGGGTCTCCCGTCCTGACTTTC

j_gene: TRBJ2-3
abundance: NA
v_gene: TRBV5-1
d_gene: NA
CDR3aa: CASSQAERSTDTQYF
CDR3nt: TGCGCCAGCAGCCAAGCGGAACGTAGCACAGATACGCAGTATTTT

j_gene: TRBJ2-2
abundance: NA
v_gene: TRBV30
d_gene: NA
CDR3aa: CAWSVIRTGELFF
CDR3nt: TGTGCCTGGAGTGTAATAAGGACCGGGGAGCTGTTTTTT

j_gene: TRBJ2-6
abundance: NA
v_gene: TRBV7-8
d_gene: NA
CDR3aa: CASSFGNSGANVLTF
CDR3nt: TGTGCCAGCAGCTTTGGGAATTCTGGGGCCAACGTCCTGACTTTC

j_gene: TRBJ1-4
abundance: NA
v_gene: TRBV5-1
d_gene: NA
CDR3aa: CASSLAFGGGGEKLFF
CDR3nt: TGCGCCAGCAGCTTGGCTTTCGGGGGAGGTGGCGAAAAACTGTTTTTT

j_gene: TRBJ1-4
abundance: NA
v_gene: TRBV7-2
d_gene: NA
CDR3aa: CASSESGTVNEKLFF
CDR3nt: TGTGCCAGCAGCGAATCCGGGACGGTTAATGAAAAACTGTTTTTT

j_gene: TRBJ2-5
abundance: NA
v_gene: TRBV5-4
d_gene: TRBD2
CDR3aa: CASTSIAGSYQETQYF
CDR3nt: TGTGCCAGCACCTCCATAGCGGGATCCTACCAAGAGACCCAGTACTTC

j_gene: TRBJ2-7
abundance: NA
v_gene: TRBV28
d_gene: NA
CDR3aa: CASRTPGVEQYF
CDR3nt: TGTGCCAGCAGAACGCCGGGAGTGGAGCAGTACTTC

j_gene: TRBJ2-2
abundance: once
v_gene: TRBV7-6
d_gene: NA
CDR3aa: CASSLLANTGELFF
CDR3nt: TGTGCCAGCAGCTTACTTGCGAATACCGGGGAGCTGTTTTTT

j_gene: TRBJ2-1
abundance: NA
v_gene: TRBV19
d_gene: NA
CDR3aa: CASGWTRGDEQFF
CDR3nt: TGTGCCAGTGGTTGGACTAGGGGGGATGAGCAGTTCTTC